The 21 T cell receptor beta chains given below trace back to one sample, sequenced in a study of glioma-infiltrating T cells. The iRepertoire nested amplicon-rescue multiplex PCR amplified TCR alpha and beta CDR3s from RNA. TCRdb reprocessed the multiplex PCR reads via MiXCR and lists one record per CDR3 protein. The table lists approximately 100,000 distinct CDR3 sequences, around 28% of them singletons. The sequencing input was glioma tissue, nonneoplastic brain tissue, or PBMCs (not recorded which). The receptors come from a human donor with low-grade glioma or glioblastoma, undergoing nonglioma brain surgery, or in good health (not recorded which).

On this clonotype itself: One end of the junction fails to match germline, which may point to a read error. V usage is TRBV7-9 and J usage is TRBJ2-7; D perhaps matches TRBD1 (6 bases). Germline loops: CDR1 SEHNR, CDR2 FQNEAQ (reference sequence). The CDR3 loop spans 15 amino acids. CDR3 residues: CASRPPTGVSCEQYF. The DNA of the CDR3 is TGTGCCAGCAGACCGCCGACAGGCGTGTCCTGCGAGCAGTACTTC.

Comments on this clonotype: The junction departs from the called germline gene at one end, perhaps through a read error. The rearrangement links TRBV29-1 to TRBJ2-6; D is unclear. In germline, CDR1 is SQVTM, CDR2 ANQGSEA. The CDR3 sequence is 13 residues long. CDR3 DNA sequence: TGCAGCGTAGACTTCTCTGGCGCCAACGTCCTGACTTTC. Amino acid sequence: CSVDFSGANVLTF. The full variable domain, its missing parts supplied by reference TRBV29-1 and TRBJ2-6, is SAVISQKPSRDICQRGTSLTIQCQVDSQVTMMFWYRQQPGQSLTLIATANQGSEATYESGFVIDKFPISRPNLTFSTLTVSNMSPEDSSIYLCSVDFSGANVLTFGAGSRLTVL.

With regard to this clonotype: A much larger clone differs by one base, so this may be a read error. CDR3 loop: CASSSGGSHQTQHF. CDR3 in DNA: TGTGCCAGCAGCTCTGGGGGTTCACATCAGACCCAGCATTTT. The chain is built from TRBV7-2 and TRBJ1-5; D is perhaps TRBD1 (5 bases). CDR3 length equals 14 residues. The V gene's germline CDR1 is SGHTA and CDR2 FQGNSA.

There are many counts of this clonotype. The chain uses TRBV5-4 and TRBJ2-5; no firm D call. The V and J ends lost 0 bases and 1 base respectively, with 7 bases between them. This CDR3 is 14 amino acids long. From germline, CDR1 is SGHNT and CDR2 YYREEE (reference sequence). The CDR3 is CASSLEAGQETQYF. Written as DNA, the CDR3 is TGTGCCAGCAGCTTGGAGGCAGGCCAAGAGACCCAGTACTTC.

Concerning this clonotype itself: Possible read error: a much larger clone is one base away. V and J are TRBV7-3 and TRBJ2-5; D call uncertain. CDR1 and CDR2 (germline): SGHTA, FQGTGA. The CDR3 spans 12 residues. The CDR3 DNA is TGTGCCGGCAGCCCCGGTGGGGAGACCCAGTACTTC. Translating gives CAGSPGGETQYF.

This clonotype turned up a few times. The chain combines TRBV24-1 with TRBJ2-1; 13 bases map to TRBD2. This CDR3 is 17 amino acids long. J lost 9 bases, V lost 4 bases, and 11 bases had no gene match. The V gene's germline CDR1 is KGHDR and CDR2 SFDVKD. The CDR3 spells CATSELGLAGASFEQFF. Here the CDR3 DNA reads TGTGCCACCAGTGAGCTAGGACTAGCGGGGGCCTCTTTTGAGCAGTTCTTC.

This clonotype showed up many times. The rearrangement uses TRBV6-6 and TRBJ2-7; D possibly corresponds to TRBD1 (7 bases). In germline, CDR1 is MNHNY, CDR2 SVGAGI (reference sequence). V shed 0 bases and J shed 4 bases, with 13 bases lying between them. This CDR3 region has 15 residues. The CDR3 coding sequence is TGTGCCAGCAGTTACTCGAAGGGGGCGGGATACGAGCAGTACTTC. It specifies CASSYSKGAGYEQYF.

In the case of this clonotype: A clone one base away is much larger, so this may be a read error. The chain has TRBV20-1 and TRBJ2-1, with 7 bases fitting TRBD2. CDR1 DFQATT and CDR2 SNEGSKA come from the germline V gene (reference sequence). CDR3 size: 15 residues. This CDR3 reads CSARTTSSGYNDQSF. The CDR3 region has the DNA TGCAGTGCTAGAACGACTAGCAGCGGCTACAATGATCAGTCCTTC.

This chain connects TRBV12-3 or TRBV12-4 to TRBJ2-7, with D unresolved. The CDR3 is made up of 12 amino acids. V was trimmed by 8 bases and J by 7 bases, leaving 15 bases between them. The CDR3 loop is CASAMGVGEQYF. Here the CDR3 DNA reads TGTGCCAGCGCGATGGGCGTGGGGGAGCAGTACTTC.

This chain uses TRBV6-2 or TRBV6-3 with TRBJ1-2; 7 positions match TRBD1. The junction had 13 bases not matched to a gene; V was cut back by 7 bases and J by 11 bases. CDR3 length: 13 residues. Germline CDR1 and CDR2: MNHEY and SVGEGT. The CDR3 bases are TGTGCCAGCATCGGGACAGCCAAGAAGGGATACACCTTC. Its translation: CASIGTAKKGYTF.

Of note for this clonotype: A much larger clone lies one base from this, so it may be a read error. This chain connects TRBV12-3 or TRBV12-4 to TRBJ1-1; D is possibly TRBD1 (5 bases). The V and J ends lost 8 bases and 3 bases respectively, with 16 bases between them. There are 14 residues in the CDR3. The CDR3 reads CASSLGGEDTEAFF. CDR3 coding DNA: TGTGCCAGCTCGCTGGGGGGAGAGGACACTGAAGCTTTCTTT.

This clonotype was counted at least ten times. The chain carries TRBV6-2 or TRBV6-3 and TRBJ2-2; no firm D call. The length of the CDR3 is 15 residues. From germline, CDR1 is MNHEY and CDR2 SVGEGT. The ends were cut back, 3 bases at V and 3 bases at J, with 11 bases in the middle. DNA of the CDR3: TGTGCCAGCAGTTATCATAACAGAGACACCGGGGAGCTGTTTTTT. Translating gives CASSYHNRDTGELFF.

On this clonotype: A much larger clone lies a single base off, so this may be a read error. The chain has TRBV24-1 and TRBJ1-6, with TRBD1 identical over 7 bases. Germline V CDR1 and CDR2: KGHDR, SFDVKD. The length of the CDR3 is 15 residues. The CDR3: CATSDLNRGSSTLHF. The CDR3 region has the DNA TGTGCCACCAGTGATCTCAACAGGGGAAGTTCAACCCTCCACTTT.

This chain links TRBV7-9 with TRBJ2-1; no clear D. Trimming shortened V by 5 bases and J by 4 bases, and 18 bases separated the two germline ends. The germline V gene has CDR1 SEHNR and CDR2 FQNEAQ (reference sequence). The CDR3 contains 16 residues. CDR3 amino acids: CASSDPLLFPYNEQFF. CDR3 DNA: TGTGCCAGCAGCGATCCTCTCCTCTTCCCTTACAATGAGCAGTTCTTC.

The sample holds many counts of this clonotype. This chain links TRBV6-1 with TRBJ1-5; TRBD1 aligns across 9 bases. CDR1 MNHNS and CDR2 SASEGT come from the germline V gene. The V segment lost 6 bases and the J segment 6 bases; nucleotides outside the gene matches: 3. There are 13 residues in the CDR3. The chain's CDR3 is CASRGQGGQPQHF. Here the CDR3 DNA reads TGTGCCAGCAGGGGACAGGGCGGTCAGCCCCAGCATTTT.

This clonotype was recorded many times. This rearrangement joins TRBV19 to TRBJ2-5; D unclear. Trimming took 3 bases from V and 2 from J, leaving 7 bases between them. The CDR3 consists of 13 residues. Germline-derived CDR1 and CDR2 are LNHDA and SQIVND (reference sequence). The CDR3 sequence: CASSIRQQETQYF. The CDR3 DNA is TGTGCCAGTAGTATTCGGCAACAAGAGACCCAGTACTTC.

The chain combines TRBV29-1 with TRBJ2-3; D is ambiguous. V lost 4 bases and J lost 3, with 11 bases in between. The CDR3 extends over 13 amino acids. Looked up from germline, CDR1 is SQVTM and CDR2 is ANQGSEA. CDR3 DNA: TGCAGCGTTGGGCTAATTGGTACAGATACGCAGTATTTT. Translating gives CSVGLIGTDTQYF.

The rearrangement uses TRBV28 and TRBJ1-1, with 7 nucleotides matching TRBD1. The CDR3 runs to 14 residues. Looked up from germline, CDR1 is MDHEN and CDR2 is SYDVKM. J gave up 11 bases and V 6 bases, and 15 bases lay outside the gene matches. CDR3 sequence reads: CASSLPGGYNEAFF. CDR3 coding DNA: TGTGCCAGCAGCTTGCCAGGGGGGTACAATGAGGCTTTCTTT.

The V gene is TRBV7-3, the J gene TRBJ2-1, with a weak D call TRBD2 (5 bases). This CDR3 contains 14 residues. The V gene lost 2 bases and the J gene lost 5 bases, with 10 bases spanning the gap. Germline V CDR1 and CDR2: SGHTA, FQGTGA. This CDR3 is CASSLAGRNNEQFF. In DNA form, the CDR3 reads TGTGCCAGCAGCTTAGCGGGCCGAAACAATGAGCAGTTCTTC. The variable domain in full, with the rest retrieved from reference TRBV7-3 and TRBJ2-1, is GAGVSQTPSNKVTEKGKYVELRCDPISGHTALYWYRQSLGQGPEFLIYFQGTGAADDSGLPNDRFFAVRPEGSVSTLKIQRTERGDSAVYLCASSLAGRNNEQFFGPGTRLTVL.

A single count supports this clonotype. A clone one base away is much larger, so this may be a read error. V and J are TRBV6-2 or TRBV6-3 and TRBJ2-3; weak D call: TRBD1 (6 bases). Germline CDR1 MNHEY, CDR2 SVGEGT. The CDR3 sequence is 15 residues long. Trimming removed 5 bases at V and 4 bases at J, with 16 bases between. CDR3 bases: TGTGCCAGCAGTCAGGGGCACAGGATAGCAGATACGCAGTATTTT. Translating it yields CASSQGHRIADTQYF.

In this sample, this clonotype turned up a few times. The chain carries TRBV5-1 and TRBJ2-7; tentative D call: TRBD1 (6 bases). The CDR3 loop spans 13 amino acids. Germline V gene data show CDR1 as SGHRS and CDR2 as YFSETQ. Trimming removed 4 bases from V and 0 bases from J, with 8 bases in between. In nucleotides, the CDR3 is TGCGCCAGCAGCCAGGACAGCTCCTACGAGCAGTACTTC. Translating it yields CASSQDSSYEQYF.